The clone carrying this T cell receptor beta chain was found a few times. The PCR template was genomic DNA. The TCR beta CDR3 region was amplified using 30 forward and 13 reverse primers. MiXCR was run by TCRdb on the multiplex PCR reads, yielding one entry per CDR3 protein. In the table there are about 250,000 distinct CDR3 sequences, roughly 48% of which are singletons. This entry comes from a study of type 1 and type 2 diabetes patients. V was clipped by 11 bases and J by 6 bases; unmatched bases: 19. The germline gives CDR1 MNHEY, CDR2 SVGAGI. The CDR3 consists of 17 residues. The rearrangement joins TRBV6-5 to TRBJ2-7; 13 bases are shared with TRBD2. The sequencing sample was made of peripheral blood mononuclear cells (PBMCs). This receptor was obtained from a man younger than 35 with type 2 diabetes. The CDR3 here is CAARQLAGGRVGSEQYF. CDR3 DNA: TGTGCCGCCAGACAACTAGCGGGAGGGCGAGTGGGGAGCGAGCAGTACTTC.